Reported below is one T cell receptor (beta chain). Its specificity is unknown. This entry belongs to a study of shared clonotypes between healthy human individuals. Study at large: The cohort comprised a couple of women and a few men. Their ages spanned 18 to 49 years.

Germline values: CDR1 LNHNV, CDR2 YYDKDF (reference sequence). The CDR3 is 11 amino acids. Trimming pared 8 bases from V and 8 bases from J, leaving 9 bases between. Naivety among CD8 cells was defined by CD45RO negativity and positive CCR7 selection, thereby excluding terminally differentiated effector memory CD45RA+ cells. Only Caucasian adults living in Nashville, Tennessee made up the donor group. General study points: Generation probabilities of non-shared clonotypes were lower (relative to those shared by all four donors).

DNA at 150 to 200 ng, around 30,000 T cell genomes, went into sorted-subset replicate PCRs. The assay was immunoSEQ multiplex PCR, and TCRdb's table has in-frame clones only and misses some. In the table there are approximately 2,200,000 clones, 90% to 95% of which are singletons. The gene calls are TRBV15 and TRBJ1-4; maybe TRBD1 (5 bases). This sequence was found in a young man in good health. Some clones in this sample may be carry-over from other donors' samples. The sample comprised naive CD8+ T cells from PBMCs. CDR3 sequence reads: CATGAGEKLFF. CDR3 DNA sequence: TGTGCCACCGGGGCGGGCGAAAAACTGTTTTTT.